This TCR beta chain was identified in a study of shared T cell receptors in the human thymus. The CDR3 is made up of 14 amino acids. V was cut by 0 bases and J by 5 bases, with 11 bases left in between. CDR1 SGHDT and CDR2 YYEEEE come from the germline V gene. This clone was recorded once. Profiling relied on immunoSEQ multiplex PCR, and the TCRdb table lists in-frame clones only, not all of them. The table shows 500,000 to 850,000 clones, with approximately 87% occurring only once. The same specimen was also included in a second study, on human thymus T cells. That work contributes: Each of the donors was a healthy Finnish infant who was undergoing open corrective cardiac surgery for congenital heart defects. Seemingly biased V and J gene usage marked thymic and blood repertoires. Among unrelated individuals, related research reported thymic repertoires that overlapped highly.

Sequencing was performed on thymocytes. The sequence came from a boy less than two years old with a congenital heart defect. This chain connects TRBV5-6 to TRBJ1-1, with D unresolved. The CDR3 is CASSLVAGGTEAFF. CDR3 in DNA: TGTGCCAGCAGCTTGGTTGCGGGAGGGACTGAAGCTTTCTTT.